This TCR beta chain was sequenced in a study of shared clonotypes between healthy human individuals. Study at large: Per donor, CD8 memory used one plate, CD8 naive used two, CD4 memory used three and CD4 naive used three.

Study outcomes and limitations: When naive CD4 clonotypes were compared across a few donors, around 5% were shared. Clonotypes not shared had lower generation probabilities than those common to all four donors.

The CDR3 covers 17 residues. J was trimmed by 0 bases and V by 0 bases; bases with no gene match: 8. CDR1 SGHRS and CDR2 YFSETQ come from the germline V gene. Sequencing was performed with immunoSEQ multiplex PCR; in TCRdb, only in-frame clones are kept and a portion is missing. Altogether approximately 240,000 clones are present, 60% to 80% being singletons, with the ten largest covering 11%. A remark on this clone: Its target is not known.

The sequenced sample consisted of memory CD4+ T cells sorted from blood. Subset here: CD45RA-negative fraction. The receptor's source is a man between 25 and 39 years old in good health. The rearrangement uses TRBV5-1 and TRBJ1-1, with 7 bases that match TRBD1. CDR3 in amino acids: CASSLDGTAGMNTEAFF. The CDR3 bases are TGCGCCAGCAGCTTGGATGGGACAGCTGGGATGAACACTGAAGCTTTCTTT.